A single TCR beta chain is shown here with its context. Its antigen is unknown. The germline gives CDR1 SGHRS, CDR2 YFSETQ. The J segment lost 5 bases and the V segment lost 5 bases, leaving 9 bases of the junction unmatched. The CDR3 extends over 14 amino acids. The data stem from a study of CD8+ T cells in alopecia areata. Study-level points and caveats: Scalp samples also yield sequences of resident alphabeta T cells from normal skin. Clonality exceeded that of normal scalp in lesional scalp, most notably in alopecia totalis/universalis.

RNA extraction and reverse transcription yielded cDNA as sequencing template. Libraries were prepared by immunoSEQ multiplex PCR; TCRdb keeps only in-frame clonotypes and omits some of them. The sample holds approximately 34,000 clones, roughly 53% seen once. V gene TRBV5-1 combines with J gene TRBJ2-5; 7 nucleotides agree with TRBD1. This receptor was taken from a human donor with alopecia areata. The specimen was NKG2D-high CD8+ T cells sorted from blood. CDR3 coding DNA: TGCGCCAGCAGAAAGCACAGGGGAGAGGAGACCCAGTACTTC. Protein: CASRKHRGEETQYF.